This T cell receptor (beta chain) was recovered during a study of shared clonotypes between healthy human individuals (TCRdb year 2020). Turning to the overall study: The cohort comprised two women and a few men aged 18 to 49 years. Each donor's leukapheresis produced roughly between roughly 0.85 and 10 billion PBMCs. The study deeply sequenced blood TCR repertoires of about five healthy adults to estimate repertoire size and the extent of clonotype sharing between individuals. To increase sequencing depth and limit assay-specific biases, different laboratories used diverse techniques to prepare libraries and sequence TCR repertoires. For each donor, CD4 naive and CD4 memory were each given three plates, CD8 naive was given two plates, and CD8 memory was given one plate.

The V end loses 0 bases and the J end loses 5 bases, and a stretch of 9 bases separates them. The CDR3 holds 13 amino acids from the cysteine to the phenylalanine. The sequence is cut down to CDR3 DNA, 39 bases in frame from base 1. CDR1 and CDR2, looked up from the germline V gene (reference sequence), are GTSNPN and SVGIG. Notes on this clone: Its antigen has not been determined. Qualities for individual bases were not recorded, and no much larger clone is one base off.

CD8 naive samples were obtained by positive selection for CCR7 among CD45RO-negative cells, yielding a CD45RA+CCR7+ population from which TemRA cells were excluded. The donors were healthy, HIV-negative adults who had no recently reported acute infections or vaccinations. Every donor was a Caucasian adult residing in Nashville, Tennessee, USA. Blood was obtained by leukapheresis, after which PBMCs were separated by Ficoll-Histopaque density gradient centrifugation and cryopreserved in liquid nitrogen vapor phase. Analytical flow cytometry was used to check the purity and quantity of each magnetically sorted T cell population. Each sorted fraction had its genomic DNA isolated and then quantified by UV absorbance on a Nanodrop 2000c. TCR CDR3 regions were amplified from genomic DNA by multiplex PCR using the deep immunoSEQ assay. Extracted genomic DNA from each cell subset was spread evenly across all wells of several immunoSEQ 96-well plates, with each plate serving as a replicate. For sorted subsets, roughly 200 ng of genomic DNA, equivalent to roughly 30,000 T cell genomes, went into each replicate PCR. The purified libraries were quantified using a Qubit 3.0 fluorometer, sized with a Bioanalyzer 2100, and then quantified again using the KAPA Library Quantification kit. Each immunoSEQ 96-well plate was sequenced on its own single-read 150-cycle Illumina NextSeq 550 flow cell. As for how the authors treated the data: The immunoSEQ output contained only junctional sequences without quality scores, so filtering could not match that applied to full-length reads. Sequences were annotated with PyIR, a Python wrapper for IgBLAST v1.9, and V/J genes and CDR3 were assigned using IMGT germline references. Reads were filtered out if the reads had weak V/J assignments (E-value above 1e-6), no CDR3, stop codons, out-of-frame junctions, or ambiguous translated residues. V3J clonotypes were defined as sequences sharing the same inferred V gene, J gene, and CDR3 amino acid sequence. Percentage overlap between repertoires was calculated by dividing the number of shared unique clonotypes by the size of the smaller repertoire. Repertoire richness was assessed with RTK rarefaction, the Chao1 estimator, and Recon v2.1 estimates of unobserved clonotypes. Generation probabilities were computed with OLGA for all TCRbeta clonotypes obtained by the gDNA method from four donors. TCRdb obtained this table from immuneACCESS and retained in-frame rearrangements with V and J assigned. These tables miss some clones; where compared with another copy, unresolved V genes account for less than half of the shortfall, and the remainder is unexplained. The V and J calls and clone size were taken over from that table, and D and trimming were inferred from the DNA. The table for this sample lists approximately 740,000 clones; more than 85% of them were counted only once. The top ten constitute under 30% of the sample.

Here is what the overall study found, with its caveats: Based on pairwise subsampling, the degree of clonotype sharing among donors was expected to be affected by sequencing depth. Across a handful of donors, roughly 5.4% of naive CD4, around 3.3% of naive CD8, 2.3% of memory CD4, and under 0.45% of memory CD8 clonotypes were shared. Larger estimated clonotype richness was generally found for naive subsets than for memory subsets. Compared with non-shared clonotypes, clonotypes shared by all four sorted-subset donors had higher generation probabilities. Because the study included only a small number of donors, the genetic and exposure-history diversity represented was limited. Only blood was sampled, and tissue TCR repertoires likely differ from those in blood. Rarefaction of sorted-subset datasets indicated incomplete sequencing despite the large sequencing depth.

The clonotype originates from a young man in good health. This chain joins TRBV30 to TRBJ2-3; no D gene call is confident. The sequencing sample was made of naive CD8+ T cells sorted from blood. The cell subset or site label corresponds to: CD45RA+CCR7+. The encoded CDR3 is CAWSVLRIDTQYF. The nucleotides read TGTGCCTGGAGTGTCCTCAGGATAGATACGCAGTATTTT.